This passage covers 15 T cell receptor beta chains from one sample sequenced in a study of T-cell reconstitution after alpha-beta-depleted transplantation in children (dated by TCRdb to 2016 to 2017). This sample's treatment or condition label indicates: allogeneic hematopoietic cell transplantation with graft depleted of TCRalphabeta T cells and CD19 B cells. The library was obtained by PCR. This sample was sequenced with an Illumina HiSeq 2500. TCR libraries were prepared with molecular barcoding, using unique molecular identifiers to normalize TCRbeta repertoire quantification. TCRdb reran the public reads through fastp at Q25 and MiXCR, keeping productive beta chains. One record per CDR3 amino acid sequence lists the most common genes and DNA. This sample holds 65,000 to 70,000 distinct CDR3 sequences; approximately 5% were observed only once. The ten most abundant clones make up approximately 17% of the sample.

Specimen: PBMCs, mostly from graft donor cells, collected 180 days after TCRalphabeta/CD19-depleted stem cell transplant. These receptors originate from a boy under two years old who had a stem cell transplant for acute myeloid leukemia, so the T cells may come from the graft donor.

The V and J genes are TRBV2 and TRBJ1-2, with 8 bases identical to TRBD1. Germline V gene sequence: CDR1 SNHLY, CDR2 FYNNEI. The CDR3 has 16 residues. CDR3 DNA: TGTACCCGCAGTCCCCGGGACAGGAAAGACAACTATGGCTACACCTTC. The encoded protein is CTRSPRDRKDNYGYTF.

This clonotype was observed at least ten times. This chain links TRBV7-9 with TRBJ2-7; possibly TRBD1 or TRBD2 for D (5 bases each). The CDR3 runs 16 residues. Germline V gene data show CDR1 as SEHNR and CDR2 as FQNEAQ (reference sequence). Trimming pared 5 bases from V and 2 bases from J, leaving 19 bases between. The CDR3 DNA is TGTGCCAGCAGCCCCCCCCTCCGGGACGGGACCTACGAGCAGTACTTC. Translating gives CASSPPLRDGTYEQYF.

On this clonotype itself: A much bigger clone sits one base away, suggesting this may be a read error. Since the CDR3 does not end with the conserved phenylalanine or tryptophan, this likely comes from a read error. The J gene is TRBJ1-4, the V gene TRBV20-1; 7 bases match TRBD1. Losses at the gene ends were 5 bases for V and 7 bases for J; bases not matched to a gene: 7. CDR3 size: 13 residues. CDR1 is DFQATT and CDR2 is SNEGSKA in the germline V gene (reference sequence). The CDR3 nucleotides are TGCAGTGCTTACCGGGACAGTAGTGAAAAACTGTTTTCT. Translating it yields CSAYRDSSEKLFS.

This clonotype is deemed medium-sized (0.01 to 0.1%). V gene TRBV4-1 combines with J gene TRBJ2-3, with D maybe TRBD2 (6 bases). The length of the CDR3 is 17 residues. Per the germline V gene, CDR1 is MGHRA and CDR2 is YSYEKL. V was pared by 0 bases and J by 2 bases, with 15 bases between. For the CDR3, the DNA is TGCGCCAGCAGCCAAGAGGGAGGAGGCTCATTCACAGATACGCAGTATTTT. Translated: CASSQEGGGSFTDTQYF.

The table lists this clonotype with many counts. This rearrangement joins TRBV12-3 or TRBV12-4 to TRBJ2-7; unclear D gene. This CDR3 region has 13 residues. The V end lost 7 bases, the J end lost 1 base, and 11 bases lay between the germline ends. The chain's CDR3 is CASKGRPSYEQYF. CDR3 coding DNA: TGTGCCAGCAAGGGCAGGCCATCCTACGAGCAGTACTTC.

This clonotype has ten or more counts. This chain uses TRBV5-1 with TRBJ2-7, with D perhaps matching TRBD1 (6 bases). Germline V CDR1 and CDR2: SGHRS, YFSETQ. Between the trimmed V and J ends, which lost 1 base and 7 bases, there was a span of 15 bases. The CDR3 sequence is 14 residues long. The CDR3 DNA sequence: TGCGCCAGCAGCTTGTCGCAGGGGATGGGGGAGCAGTACTTC. Translating it yields CASSLSQGMGEQYF.

This clonotype turned up a few times. This sequence joins TRBV29-1 and TRBJ2-1, with TRBD2 identical over 9 bases. The CDR3 consists of 16 residues. CDR1 is SQVTM and CDR2 is ANQGSEA in the germline V gene. V trimming: 0 bases; J trimming: 9 bases; junction bases outside the gene matches: 12. The DNA for the CDR3 is TGCAGCGTTGAAGATCAAGTGGCGGGGGGGCCGGGTGAGCAGTTCTTC. It is translated as CSVEDQVAGGPGEQFF.

The table lists this clonotype with many counts. J is TRBJ2-7 and V is TRBV20-1; D is possibly TRBD2 (6 bases). This CDR3 contains 14 residues. Germline CDR1 DFQATT, CDR2 SNEGSKA (reference sequence). V lost 0 bases and J 4 bases, leaving 13 bases between the germline ends. The CDR3 loop reads CSARDLGGPYEQYF. In DNA form, the CDR3 reads TGCAGTGCTAGAGATCTGGGGGGACCTTACGAGCAGTACTTC.

In this sample, this clonotype turned up many times. The V call is TRBV2, the J call TRBJ2-1; 9 bases are a match to TRBD2. The germline CDR1 and CDR2 sequences are SNHLY and FYNNEI. Germline trimming cut 7 bases from V and 10 bases from J; bases unmatched to any gene: 11. The CDR3 is 14 residues long. The CDR3: CASTQRGAYFEQFF. CDR3 DNA: TGTGCCAGCACCCAGCGGGGGGCCTATTTCGAGCAGTTCTTC.

This clonotype was recorded many times. Here the CDR3 DNA reads TGTGCCAGCAGGCCTAGGGGGGGCAGGGGATCGTACGAGCAGTACTTC. Translating gives CASRPRGGRGSYEQYF. This sequence joins TRBV7-8 and TRBJ2-7; D may be TRBD2 (7 bases). Germline CDR1 SGHVS, CDR2 FQNEAQ. Trimming left V 6 bases short and J 4 bases short, with 22 bases between. CDR3 length equals 16 residues.

This clonotype was recorded at least ten times. The CDR3 sequence: CASSSTTGWGSGNTIYF. CDR3 nucleotides: TGTGCCAGCAGCTCTACGACAGGCTGGGGGTCTGGAAACACCATATATTTT. The chain employs TRBV7-9 and TRBJ1-3; tentative D call: TRBD1 (6 bases). The V gene lost 4 bases and the J gene lost 1 base, with 17 bases spanning the gap. CDR1 is SEHNR and CDR2 is FQNEAQ in the germline V gene (reference sequence). The CDR3 has 17 residues.

This clonotype has at least ten counts. The rearrangement joins TRBV5-8 to TRBJ2-2; weak D call: TRBD1 (6 bases). The germline gives CDR1 SGHTS, CDR2 YDEGEE. CDR3 length: 17 residues. The V end was cut by 1 base, the J end by 4 bases, with 17 bases between. The CDR3 loop reads CASSLLGRGRGTGELFF. The CDR3 DNA is TGTGCCAGCAGCTTGTTGGGCAGGGGCCGGGGCACCGGGGAGCTGTTTTTT.

This clonotype was counted ten times or more. The rearrangement joins TRBV19 to TRBJ1-6; a weak D match, TRBD1 (6 bases). CDR3 length: 16 amino acids. CDR1 and CDR2 from the germline V gene are LNHDA and SQIVND (reference sequence). Trimming took 5 bases from V and 5 from J, leaving 16 bases between them. The DNA for the CDR3 is TGTGCCAGTAGTCGCCAACAGGGCCAGCATAATTCACCCCTCCACTTT. The encoded protein is CASSRQQGQHNSPLHF.

This clonotype was found many times. The gene calls are TRBV5-1 and TRBJ2-7; D gene uncertain. V shed 0 bases and J shed 0 bases, with 7 bases lying between them. The CDR3 runs to 14 residues. Germline V gene lookup returns CDR1 SGHRS and CDR2 YFSETQ. CDR3 sequence reads: CASSLAVSSYEQYV. CDR3 sequence (DNA): TGCGCCAGCAGCTTGGCGGTTAGCTCCTACGAGCAGTACGTC.

This clonotype was recorded many times. The V and J genes are TRBV6-1 and TRBJ2-5, with 12 bases lining up with TRBD2. The CDR3 has 15 residues. CDR1 and CDR2 from the germline V gene are MNHNS and SASEGT. The trim removed 6 bases at V and 4 bases at J, leaving 6 bases unmatched. The CDR3: CASSNRLAGVETQYF. The CDR3 coding sequence is TGTGCCAGCAGCAACCGACTAGCGGGGGTAGAGACCCAGTACTTC.